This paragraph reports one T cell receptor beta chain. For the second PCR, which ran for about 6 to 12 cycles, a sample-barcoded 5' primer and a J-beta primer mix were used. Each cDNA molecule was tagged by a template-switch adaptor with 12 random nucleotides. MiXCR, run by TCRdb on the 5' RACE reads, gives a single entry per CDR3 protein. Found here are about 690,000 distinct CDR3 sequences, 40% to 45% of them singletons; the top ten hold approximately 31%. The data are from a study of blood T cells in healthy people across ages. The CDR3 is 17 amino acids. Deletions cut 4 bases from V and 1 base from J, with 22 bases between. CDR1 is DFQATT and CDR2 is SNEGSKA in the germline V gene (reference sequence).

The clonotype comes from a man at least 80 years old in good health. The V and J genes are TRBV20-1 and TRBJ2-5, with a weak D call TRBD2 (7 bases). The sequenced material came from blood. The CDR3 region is CSATRTGGGRFQETQYF. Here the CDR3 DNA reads TGCAGTGCTACCCGGACTGGCGGGGGCCGCTTCCAAGAGACCCAGTACTTC.